Shown below are 15 T cell receptor beta chains from a single sample sequenced in a study of blood T cell repertoires in COVID-19. Only in-frame clones appear in the TCRdb table, and some are missing; sequencing was by immunoSEQ multiplex PCR. The repertoire holds about 280,000 clones, roughly 88% seen once, with 9.4% in the top ten. Source material: peripheral blood. The receptors were gathered from a man younger than 35 with active or convalescent COVID-19.

This chain uses TRBV4-3 with TRBJ2-5; 8 nucleotides agree with TRBD2. The CDR3 runs to 17 residues. Germline trimming cut 4 bases from V and 4 bases from J; bases unmatched to any gene: 14. Germline CDR1 is LGHNA and CDR2 is YSLEER. As DNA, the CDR3 is TGCGCCAGCAGCCCCTCGAGCGGGGGCGAAAGGGGAGAGACCCAGTACTTC. This gives the protein CASSPSSGGERGETQYF.

V is TRBV3-1 (or the pseudogene TRBV3-2) and J is TRBJ2-7, with no clear D. Trimming pared 4 bases from V and 3 bases from J, leaving 4 bases between. The CDR3 extends over 11 amino acids. The germline V gene encodes CDR1 LGHDT and CDR2 YNNKEL (reference sequence). The CDR3 reads CASSPGYEQYF. CDR3 bases: TGTGCCAGCAGCCCAGGCTACGAGCAGTACTTC.

This clone was observed a few times. The V gene is TRBV28, the J gene TRBJ1-2; TRBD1 matches at 8 bases. This CDR3 is built from 13 residues. CDR1 and CDR2 (germline): MDHEN, SYDVKM. V lost 5 bases to trimming and J lost 7 bases; unmatched junction nucleotides: 6. The CDR3, as DNA: TGTGCCAGCAGTCCCAGGGGGCCGGGTGGCTACACCTTC. Protein: CASSPRGPGGYTF.

CDR3 loop: CASSILAGGANEQFF. The CDR3 DNA reads TGTGCCAGTAGTATCCTAGCGGGGGGGGCCAATGAGCAGTTCTTC. The chain is built from TRBV19 and TRBJ2-1, with 12 positions matching TRBD2. The V and J ends lost 3 bases and 6 bases, in that order; junction bases with no gene match: 3. In germline, CDR1 is LNHDA, CDR2 SQIVND (reference sequence). This CDR3 has 15 residues.

Written as DNA, the CDR3 is TGTGCCACCAGCAGGACAGGGGAGACCCAGTACTTC. It encodes CATSRTGETQYF. The V call is TRBV15, the J call TRBJ2-5; 7 positions match TRBD1. The J segment lost 5 bases and the V segment lost 3 bases, leaving 0 bases of the junction unmatched. The CDR3 runs 12 residues. In germline, CDR1 is LNHNV, CDR2 YYDKDF (reference sequence).

This rearrangement joins TRBV7-2 to TRBJ1-1, with a tentative D call TRBD1 (5 bases). Trimming cost V 5 bases and J 0 bases, with 19 bases left between them. This CDR3 spans 17 amino acids. From germline, CDR1 is SGHTA and CDR2 FQGNSA. In DNA form, the CDR3 reads TGTGCCAGCAGCCCAGGTGGGGCAGGGCGCCTGAACACTGAAGCTTTCTTT. It is translated as CASSPGGAGRLNTEAFF.

The V and J genes are TRBV9 and TRBJ1-2; 10 nucleotides agree with TRBD1. The germline V gene has CDR1 SGDLS and CDR2 YYNGEE. The CDR3 runs 16 residues. With 4 bases clipped from V and 7 bases from J, the junction kept 13 bases outside the gene matches. CDR3 in amino acids: CASSLNRDRGVSGYTF. CDR3 nucleotide sequence: TGTGCCAGCAGCCTCAACAGGGACAGGGGTGTTTCTGGCTACACCTTC.

This chain uses TRBV5-1 with TRBJ2-2; 8 nucleotides line up with TRBD1. The germline V gene has CDR1 SGHRS and CDR2 YFSETQ. CDR3 length: 17 residues. Unmatched junction bases numbered 8, after V lost 0 bases and J lost 4 bases. Written as DNA, the CDR3 is TGCGCCAGCAGCTTGGTACAGGGGGAGTTTGGCACCGGGGAGCTGTTTTTT. It yields the protein CASSLVQGEFGTGELFF.

J is TRBJ1-2 and V is TRBV4-2; D remains unclear. The CDR3 covers 14 residues. Germline V gene data show CDR1 as LGHNA and CDR2 as YNFKEQ. V lost 1 base, J lost 2 bases, and 8 bases lay in between. This CDR3 is CASSQAGNNYGYTF. CDR3 nucleotide sequence: TGTGCCAGCAGCCAAGCCGGGAACAACTATGGCTACACCTTC.

The chain employs TRBV9 and TRBJ2-1; 8 nucleotides agree with TRBD2. The V gene's germline CDR1 is SGDLS and CDR2 YYNGEE. The CDR3 extends over 15 amino acids. V lost 3 bases to trimming and J lost 12 bases; unmatched junction nucleotides: 14. The CDR3 loop reads CASSEIAGLGAGQFF. The DNA of the CDR3 is TGTGCCAGCAGCGAAATAGCGGGGTTAGGTGCTGGGCAGTTCTTC.

V is TRBV5-1 and J is TRBJ1-3; D is undetermined. Per germline, CDR1 SGHRS and CDR2 YFSETQ. This CDR3 has 16 residues. Trimming took 0 bases from V and 0 from J, leaving 10 bases between them. The CDR3 sequence is CASSLAAGSSGNTIYF. The CDR3 DNA reads TGCGCCAGCAGCTTGGCCGCGGGAAGCTCTGGAAACACCATATATTTT.

The chain uses TRBV2 and TRBJ2-7, with TRBD2 as a possible D gene (5 bases). CDR3 size: 13 residues. CDR1 SNHLY and CDR2 FYNNEI come from the germline V gene. The CDR3 is CATLDRGAYEQYF. The CDR3 bases are TGTGCGACCCTGGACCGGGGAGCCTACGAGCAGTACTTC.

The V and J genes are TRBV18 and TRBJ1-6; D ambiguous. Trimming left V 6 bases short and J 8 bases short, with 8 bases between. The CDR3 runs 12 residues. CDR1 is KGHSH, CDR2 LQKENI, per germline. The CDR3 nucleotides are TGTGCCAGCTCCCAACGGGATTCACCCCTCCACTTT. It specifies CASSQRDSPLHF.

This clone was seen just once. The genes are TRBV3-1 (or the pseudogene TRBV3-2) and TRBJ1-2, with a possible D match to TRBD1 (6 bases). Germline CDR1 is LGHDT and CDR2 is YNNKEL (reference sequence). The CDR3 is 14 residues long. V lost 4 bases to trimming and J lost 3 bases, with 12 bases between them. The CDR3 loop is CASSLGGQYYGYTF. The CDR3 DNA sequence: TGTGCCAGCAGCCTCGGGGGGCAGTACTATGGCTACACCTTC.

This clone was recorded once. V gene TRBV6-5 combines with J gene TRBJ1-5; 7 bases map to TRBD1. Germline V lookup: CDR1 MNHEY, CDR2 SVGAGI. This CDR3 has 15 residues. V dropped 0 bases and J dropped 7; count of bases not matched to a gene: 6. The CDR3: CASSYSPAQGQPQHF. The CDR3 nucleotides read TGTGCCAGCAGTTACTCGCCCGCACAGGGGCAGCCCCAGCATTTT.